The present T cell receptor (beta chain) was sequenced within a study of blood T cell repertoires in COVID-19 (dated by TCRdb to about 2020). Regarding the research as a whole: Samples covering the acute and convalescent phases of COVID-19 were provided by collaborators in the United States, Italy and Spain. The material from the prospective study consisted of cDNA or gDNA derived from T cells, B-cell-depleted T cells, or PBMCs. The dataset comprised deeply sampled blood TCRbeta repertoires from subjects exposed to, actively infected with, or recovered from COVID-19. A freely available public database, intended as a resource for researchers studying the immune response to SARS-CoV-2, is where the repertoires were released. The samples were drawn from two sources: the first 160 participants of the ongoing ImmuneRACE study, and 1,254 subjects contributed by 6 global collaborators. The sample metadata nearly always contained a de-identified subject ID, COVID-19 status, age in years and sex. Where available, HLA class I and class II types were taken from metadata supplied by the sample provider and were not determined by assay-based typing.

The germline V gene encodes CDR1 SGHVS and CDR2 FNYEAQ. Spanning cysteine to phenylalanine, the CDR3 consists of 12 amino acids. CDR3 DNA is the only sequence kept; it has 36 bases, read in frame from the first base. What the work shows at the level of the full study, not this receptor alone: Clinical and demographic metadata were provided uncurated, with the amount varying by source and participant.

With respect to this clone: Its binding antigen is unknown. The junction does not match germline at one end; this may be a read error.

Collaborating institutions collected whole blood in K2EDTA tubes following their own protocols. For TCRbeta analysis, collaborators shipped samples as frozen whole blood, isolated PBMCs, or DNA extracted from either of those sample types. The immunoSEQ Assay, a bias-controlled multiplex PCR, was used to amplify TCRbeta CDR3 regions from genomic DNA. Per the original workflow: Within the assay, amplification of reference gene primers was used to estimate how many nucleated cells each sample contained. To quantify the absolute abundance of each unique TCRbeta CDR3 rearrangement, sequence reads were collapsed and filtered. For each sample, productive Simpson clonality was calculated by taking the square root of Simpson's diversity index across productive rearrangements. TCRdb mirrors the immuneACCESS table, restricted to in-frame sequences. Some clones are absent from its copies; in checked studies, under half trace to an unresolved V gene, and the reason for the others is unknown. From that table come the V and J calls and clone size; the DNA was used to work out D and trimming. This sample lists 170,000 or so clones; about 88% were detected once. The ten largest clonotypes hold approximately 2.5% of the sample.

This TCR derives from a man aged 40-55 years with active or convalescent COVID-19. The chain couples TRBV7-6 to TRBJ2-1; a weak D assignment points to TRBD2 (7 bases agree). Sequenced sample: peripheral blood. At the DNA level, the sequence is TGTGCCAGCAGTTTGGGGAGGGGGTCTCTGCTCTTC. Its translation reads: CASSLGRGSLLF.